This T cell receptor beta chain was captured in a study of T cell changes during pregnancy in multiple sclerosis. The data were produced by immunoSEQ multiplex PCR, yet TCRdb's version contains in-frame clones alone and is incomplete. Among about 58,000 clones listed, roughly nine tenths were seen once. CDR3 length equals 13 residues. Germline CDR1 is MNHEY and CDR2 is SVGAGI. V lost 5 bases to trimming and J lost 5 bases; unmatched junction nucleotides: 5. The sequence was obtained from a female donor in good health, enrolled as a control in a pregnancy study. The chain joins TRBV6-5 to TRBJ1-2, with TRBD1 identical over 7 bases. The sample here was CD4+ T cells from peripheral blood mononuclear cells, taken after pregnancy. CDR3 loop: CASSPDRNYGYTF. Written as DNA, the CDR3 is TGTGCCAGCAGTCCGGACAGGAATTATGGCTACACCTTC.